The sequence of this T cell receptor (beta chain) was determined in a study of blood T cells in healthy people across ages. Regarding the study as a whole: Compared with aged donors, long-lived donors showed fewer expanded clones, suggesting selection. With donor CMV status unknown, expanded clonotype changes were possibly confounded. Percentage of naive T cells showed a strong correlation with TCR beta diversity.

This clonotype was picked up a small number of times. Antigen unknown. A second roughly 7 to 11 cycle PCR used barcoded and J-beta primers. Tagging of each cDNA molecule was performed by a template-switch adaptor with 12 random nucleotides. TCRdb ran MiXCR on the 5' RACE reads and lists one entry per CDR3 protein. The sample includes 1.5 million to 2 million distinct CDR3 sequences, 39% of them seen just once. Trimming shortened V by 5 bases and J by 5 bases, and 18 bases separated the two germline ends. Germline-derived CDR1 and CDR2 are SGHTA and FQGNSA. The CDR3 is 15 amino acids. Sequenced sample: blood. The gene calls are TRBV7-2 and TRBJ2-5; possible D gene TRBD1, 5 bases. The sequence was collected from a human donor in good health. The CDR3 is CASSPTRAIGETQYF. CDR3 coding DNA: TGTGCCAGCAGCCCGACCAGGGCCATAGGGGAGACCCAGTACTTC.